These 22 T cell receptor beta chains share one sample of origin, sequenced in a study of blood T cell repertoires in COVID-19 (dated by TCRdb to about 2020). Library preparation employed the immunoSEQ multiplex PCR assay. The table comes from immuneACCESS by way of TCRdb, which keeps in-frame sequences with V and J called. Part of the clones is missing from these tables; in studies checked, under half for an unresolved V gene and the rest for unknown reasons. This sample is represented by hundreds of thousands of clones; about 90% of them were singletons. Together, the top ten hold around 6% of the sample. Input material: peripheral blood. These receptors originate from a woman between 45 and 65 years old with COVID-19, enrolled during active disease.

The chain is built from TRBV2 and TRBJ2-3; D uncertain. The V gene's germline CDR1 is SNHLY and CDR2 FYNNEI. The CDR3 contains 14 residues. The V end was cut by 0 bases, the J end by 4 bases, with 8 bases between. The CDR3 sequence is CASSEALQADTQYF. Here the CDR3 DNA reads TGTGCCAGCAGTGAAGCGCTTCAGGCAGATACGCAGTATTTT.

The genes are TRBV20-1 and TRBJ2-7; tentative D call: TRBD2 (5 bases). Looked up from germline, CDR1 is DFQATT and CDR2 is SNEGSKA (reference sequence). CDR3 length: 17 amino acids. V dropped 3 bases and J dropped 1 base, with 22 bases sitting between them. The CDR3, as DNA: TGCAGTGCTAGTATCGGAAGGACTTACCGAGGTTCCTACGAGCAGTACTTC. Its translation: CSASIGRTYRGSYEQYF.

The chain has TRBV5-1 and TRBJ2-3; TRBD1 matches at 8 bases. Germline assignment: CDR1 SGHRS and CDR2 YFSETQ. Trimming cost V 0 bases and J 2 bases; bases outside gene matches: 8. CDR3 length: 17 residues. DNA for the CDR3: TGCGCCAGCAGCTTGGACCCTCAGGGGGCCATCACAGATACGCAGTATTTT. Its translation: CASSLDPQGAITDTQYF. The variable domain in full, completed from reference TRBV5-1 and TRBJ2-3, reads KAGVTQTPRYLIKTRGQQVTLSCSPISGHRSVSWYQQTPGQGLQFLFEYFSETQRNKGNFPGRFSGRQFSNSRSEMNVSTLELGDSALYLCASSLDPQGAITDTQYFGPGTRLTVL.

The V and J genes are TRBV20-1 and TRBJ2-7; D might be TRBD2 (6 bases). CDR1 is DFQATT and CDR2 is SNEGSKA in the germline V gene (reference sequence). This CDR3 is 16 amino acids long. Trimming took off 3 bases at V and 0 bases at J, with 18 bases between the two ends. This chain's CDR3 is CSASEPGTQSSYEQYF. The CDR3 nucleotides read TGCAGTGCTAGTGAACCCGGGACTCAGAGCTCCTACGAGCAGTACTTC.

The genes are TRBV27 and TRBJ2-1, with a tentative D call TRBD2 (5 bases). This CDR3 is built from 17 residues. Between the trimmed V and J ends, which lost 3 bases and 0 bases, there was a span of 15 bases. Germline V gene lookup returns CDR1 MNHEY and CDR2 SMNVEV (reference sequence). The CDR3: CASSFWAIGSSYNEQFF. The CDR3 DNA follows: TGTGCCAGCAGTTTTTGGGCTATAGGGAGCTCCTACAATGAGCAGTTCTTC.

J is TRBJ2-7 and V is TRBV11-2; 8 nucleotides align to TRBD2. The CDR3 is 15 residues long. CDR1 SGHAT and CDR2 FQNNGV come from the germline V gene. V shed 4 bases, J shed 1 base, and the junction held 6 bases outside the gene matches. CDR3 sequence reads: CASSYGLAQSYEQYF. The CDR3 nucleotides read TGTGCCAGCAGCTACGGACTAGCTCAATCCTACGAGCAGTACTTC.

The chain joins TRBV3-1 (or the pseudogene TRBV3-2) to TRBJ1-1, with D unclear. In germline, CDR1 is LGHDT, CDR2 YNNKEL (reference sequence). V was clipped by 4 bases and J by 11 bases, with 14 bases between them. The CDR3 runs to 12 residues. The CDR3 sequence: CASSPASGWAFF. As DNA, the CDR3 is TGTGCCAGCAGCCCAGCGTCCGGTTGGGCTTTCTTT.

The V call is TRBV4-1, the J call TRBJ2-5; 8 bases are shared with TRBD2. Germline-derived CDR1 and CDR2 are MGHRA and YSYEKL. The CDR3 length is 13 residues. The V gene end was trimmed by 3 bases and the J gene end by 12 bases; junction bases not matched to a gene: 9. The CDR3 region is CASSQVPGAGEYF. CDR3 sequence (DNA): TGCGCCAGCAGCCAGGTACCCGGAGCGGGAGAGTACTTC.

This clone was seen a few times. The chain carries TRBV30 and TRBJ2-7; unclear D gene. V lost 0 bases to trimming and J lost 5 bases, with 8 bases between them. CDR3 size: 12 residues. Germline V gene data show CDR1 as GTSNPN and CDR2 as SVGIG (reference sequence). The CDR3 nucleotides are TGTGCCTGGAGTGTACTACGGGACGAGCAGTACTTC. Residues: CAWSVLRDEQYF.

This clone was counted only a few times. The genes are TRBV7-3 and TRBJ2-1; 8 bases are a match to TRBD1. Germline V CDR1 and CDR2: SGHTA, FQGTGA. There are 14 residues in the CDR3. V shed 5 bases, J shed 5 bases, and the junction held 5 bases outside the gene matches. The CDR3: CASSKGQDHNEQFF. As DNA, the CDR3 is TGTGCCAGCAGCAAGGGACAGGATCACAATGAGCAGTTCTTC.

CDR3 nucleotide sequence: TGTGCCAGCAGCTTACGAATGGGCCCCATGAATGAGCAGTTCTTC. This gives the protein CASSLRMGPMNEQFF. The chain combines TRBV7-7 with TRBJ2-1; no clear D. Germline V gene lookup returns CDR1 SSHAT and CDR2 FNYEAQ (reference sequence). CDR3 length: 15 amino acids. V lost 2 bases to trimming and J lost 7 bases, with 15 bases between them.

The chain combines TRBV5-5 with TRBJ1-2, with 7 positions matching TRBD1. The CDR3 is 15 amino acids. The germline V gene encodes CDR1 SGHKS and CDR2 YYEKEE (reference sequence). The V and J ends lost 3 bases and 0 bases, in that order; junction bases with no gene match: 5. CDR3 region: CASSSPGQANYGYTF. The CDR3 DNA follows: TGTGCCAGCAGCTCGCCCGGACAGGCTAACTATGGCTACACCTTC.

This chain connects TRBV5-8 to TRBJ1-5, with D possibly TRBD1 on 5 matching bases. CDR3 length: 16 amino acids. Trimming cost V 3 bases and J 2 bases, with 15 bases left between them. In germline, CDR1 is SGHTS, CDR2 YDEGEE. The CDR3 DNA reads as TGTGCCAGCAGCTACCTGGGGGGGATGGGCAATCAGCCCCAGCATTTT. Translating it yields CASSYLGGMGNQPQHF. Full variable domain (rest looked up from reference TRBV5-8 and TRBJ1-5): EAGVTQSPTHLIKTRGQQATLRCSPISGHTSVYWYQQALGLGLQFLLWYDEGEERNRGNFPPRFSGRQFPNYSSELNVNALELEDSALYLCASSYLGGMGNQPQHFGDGTRLSIL.

This clone was picked up a small number of times. This chain uses TRBV11-2 with TRBJ2-7; D call uncertain. This CDR3 contains 11 residues. V was cut by 5 bases and J by 6 bases, with 8 bases left in between. Germline-derived CDR1 and CDR2 are SGHAT and FQNNGV. CDR3 nucleotides: TGTGCCAGCAGCGCAGATTTCGAGCAGTACTTC. This translates into CASSADFEQYF.

V is TRBV27 and J is TRBJ1-3, with 7 bases matching TRBD1. After removal of 6 bases from V and 9 bases from J, the junction contained 20 bases not matched to a gene. The CDR3 covers 17 residues. CDR1 is MNHEY, CDR2 SMNVEV, per germline (reference sequence). The CDR3 protein is CASSRTGQALKEVTIYF. The DNA of the CDR3 is TGTGCCAGCAGCCGCACCGGACAGGCCCTAAAAGAGGTCACCATATATTTT.

The V and J genes are TRBV5-1 and TRBJ2-3; 14 nucleotides align to TRBD2. This CDR3 is built from 16 residues. The germline gives CDR1 SGHRS, CDR2 YFSETQ. Trimming at V came to 4 bases and at J to 10 bases, leaving 11 bases not matched to a gene. The CDR3 protein is CASSPGTGLAGEAQYF. CDR3 coding DNA: TGCGCCAGCAGCCCCGGGACGGGACTAGCGGGAGAGGCGCAGTATTTT.

This clone turned up a few times. The J gene is TRBJ1-6, the V gene TRBV5-4; tentatively, D is TRBD1 (5 bases). The germline V and J ends were trimmed by 4 bases and 8 bases, with 16 bases remaining between them. Per germline, CDR1 SGHNT and CDR2 YYREEE (reference sequence). The CDR3 consists of 15 residues. The CDR3 nucleotides read TGTGCCAGCAGCCCTGCAGGGAGGAGCGATTCACCCCTCCACTTT. Translation: CASSPAGRSDSPLHF.

The chain employs TRBV7-2 and TRBJ2-7, with 7 bases identical to TRBD1. V trimming: 6 bases; J trimming: 0 bases; junction bases outside the gene matches: 5. Germline assignment: CDR1 SGHTA and CDR2 FQGNSA. This CDR3 has 14 residues. Here the CDR3 reads CASRQGPSSYEQYF. The CDR3 nucleotides are TGTGCCAGCAGACAGGGGCCGAGCTCCTACGAGCAGTACTTC.

The rearrangement links TRBV3-1 (or the pseudogene TRBV3-2) to TRBJ1-2; TRBD1 agrees at 9 bases. The CDR3 is 16 residues long. Germline CDR1 is LGHDT and CDR2 is YNNKEL (reference sequence). V was pared by 1 base and J by 1 base, with 4 bases of the junction left unmatched. The CDR3 loop is CASSQGQGVGNYGYTF. CDR3 DNA: TGTGCCAGCAGCCAAGGACAGGGGGTGGGTAACTATGGCTACACCTTC.

CDR3 sequence: CASSLRQGLHTEAFF. The DNA of the CDR3 is TGTGCCAGCAGCCTTCGACAGGGGTTGCACACTGAAGCTTTCTTT. The chain links TRBV14 to TRBJ1-1; 8 positions match TRBD1. Germline lookup yields CDR1 SGHDN and CDR2 FVKESK. V shed 4 bases, J shed 3 bases, and the junction held 7 bases outside the gene matches. There are 15 residues in the CDR3.

The rearrangement joins TRBV18 to TRBJ2-1; 10 nucleotides match TRBD2. J was trimmed by 10 bases and V by 0 bases; bases with no gene match: 9. From germline, CDR1 is KGHSH and CDR2 LQKENI. The CDR3 has 16 residues. In DNA, the CDR3 is TGTGCCAGCTCACCACCGTTGAGCGGGAGGGCCAGGGAGCAGTTCTTC. Its protein product is CASSPPLSGRAREQFF.

V gene TRBV10-1 combines with J gene TRBJ2-3; a possible D gene is TRBD2 (5 bases). The CDR3 extends over 18 amino acids. V shed 2 bases and J shed 1 base, with 19 bases lying between them. Germline V gives CDR1 WNHNN, CDR2 SYGVQD (reference sequence). The DNA for the CDR3 is TGCGCCAGCAGTGAGCGAAGGTTGGGATTCGGGGGCACAGATACGCAGTATTTT. It encodes CASSERRLGFGGTDTQYF.